These T cell receptor beta chains were read from a single sample in a study of cytomegalovirus exposure and HLA in healthy donors. Clones were sequenced by immunoSEQ multiplex PCR, and TCRdb holds only the in-frame ones, with some missing. Seen here are some 140,000 clones, over 70% observed once, and the top ten hold roughly 2%. Sequencing input: PBMCs. The receptors derive from a man under 40 in good health and CMV-seronegative. Each CDR3 is given without its conserved first and last residue.

ASSEAARLATQY | TRBJ2-3 | TRBV2
ASSRLTVNTEAF | TRBJ1-1 | TRBV5-6
ASGTGRNYGYT | TRBJ1-2 | TRBV2
ASSRTGITDTQY | TRBJ2-3 | TRBV7-7
ASSLSGGNSPLH | TRBJ1-6 | TRBV5-1
ASSQDAAREQY | TRBJ2-7 | TRBV4-2
ASSVEGDNEQF | TRBJ2-1 | TRBV5-1
ASSLGTSGETQY | TRBJ2-5 | TRBV7-2
ASSPGTSDYEQY | TRBJ2-7 | TRBV10-2
SVETGSPEQY | TRBJ2-7 | TRBV29-1
ASSQGQGARSVEKLF | TRBJ1-4 | TRBV4-3
ASSERGTDTQY | TRBJ2-3 | TRBV6-4
ASSSSPGAEQY | TRBJ2-7 | TRBV5-1
ASSTGIQETQY | TRBJ2-5 | TRBV19
ASTSAGGENEQF | TRBJ2-1 | TRBV25-1
ASSPGIGGWGYT | TRBJ1-2 | TRBV6-5
ASSFGNHGVFSYEQY | TRBJ2-7 | TRBV28
ASSQGGGAGGWDEQY | . | TRBV4-1
ASSIVDRGWTDTQY | TRBJ2-3 | TRBV5-1
ATGDRGLTNEKLF | TRBJ1-4 | TRBV6-5
ASSPMGERIQY | TRBJ2-4 | TRBV6-5
AWSHSNTEAF | TRBJ1-1 | TRBV30
ASSEPGASNEKLF | TRBJ1-4 | TRBV6-1
ASSQKLGQGHGYT | TRBJ1-2 | TRBV4-3
ASSAKTLAGESTDTQY | TRBJ2-3 | TRBV6-4
ASSPPTSGAAGTQY | TRBJ2-5 | TRBV18
ASSDGGLGNQPQN | TRBJ1-5 | TRBV19
ASTTGGLNQPQH | TRBJ1-5 | TRBV28
ASSPGLMKGEQY | TRBJ2-7 | TRBV6-5
ASSLMRTGMVDEQF | TRBJ2-1 | TRBV7-2
ASSPQGTGYEQY | TRBJ2-7 | TRBV5-4
ASSVVMADTGELF | TRBJ2-2 | TRBV9
ASSLYRSPSNQPQH | TRBJ1-5 | TRBV28
ATLFESYT | TRBJ1-2 | TRBV19
ASSQVDNHQPQN | TRBJ1-5 | TRBV4-1
ASSIGHWEAF | TRBJ1-1 | TRBV19
ASSESPTGDRAGQPQH | TRBJ1-5 | TRBV10-1
AGRRDSYNSPLH | TRBJ1-6 | TRBV2
SVRAGKSSGANVLT | TRBJ2-6 | TRBV29-1
ASSLGDRPSEAF | TRBJ1-1 | TRBV5-1
ASSFGITSSQPQH | TRBJ1-5 | TRBV28
ASSGGLTGELF | TRBJ2-2 | TRBV19
ASSFQGRGEAF | TRBJ1-1 | TRBV28
ASSATGALYNEQF | TRBJ2-1 | TRBV7-9
ANNDKGQVSYNEQF | TRBJ2-1 | TRBV5-8
ASSFTAGTEETQY | TRBJ2-5 | TRBV6-6